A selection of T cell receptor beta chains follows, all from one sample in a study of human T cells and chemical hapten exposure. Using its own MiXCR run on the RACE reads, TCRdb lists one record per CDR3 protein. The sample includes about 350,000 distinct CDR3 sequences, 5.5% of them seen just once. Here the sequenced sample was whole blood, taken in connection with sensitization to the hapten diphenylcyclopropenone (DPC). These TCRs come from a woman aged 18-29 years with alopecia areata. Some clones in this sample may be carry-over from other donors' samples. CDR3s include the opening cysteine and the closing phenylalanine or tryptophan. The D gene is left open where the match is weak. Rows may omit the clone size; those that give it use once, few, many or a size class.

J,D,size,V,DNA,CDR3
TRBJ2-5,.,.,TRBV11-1,TGTGCCAGCAGCCCACGGTTCCAAGAGACCCAGTACTTC,CASSPRFQETQYF
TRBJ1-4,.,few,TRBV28,TGTGCCAGCAGCGCCCTAGGAAGGGCCAGGGCAACTAATGAAAAACTGTTTTTT,CASSALGRARATNEKLFF
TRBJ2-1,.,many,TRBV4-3,TGCGCCAGCAGCCAAGACGCAGGCTCGAACTACAATGAGCAGTTCTTC,CASSQDAGSNYNEQFF
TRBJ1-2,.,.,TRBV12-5,TGTGCTAGTGGTCCGGACGAGGACTATGGCTACACCTTC,CASGPDEDYGYTF
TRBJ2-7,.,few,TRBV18,TGTGCCAGCTCACCGCGTGGCCCGTCTGGCCTCGGAGAGCAGTACTTC,CASSPRGPSGLGEQYF
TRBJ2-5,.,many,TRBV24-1,TGTGCCACCAGTGGCAGCGGGCAAGAGACCCAGTACTTC,CATSGSGQETQYF
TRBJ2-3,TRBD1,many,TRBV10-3,TGTGCCATCAGTACAGGGGGCTCGGGAGATACGCAGTATTTT,CAISTGGSGDTQYF
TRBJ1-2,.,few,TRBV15,TGTGCCACCAGCACCCGACACCTCCGGGACTATGGCTACACCTTC,CATSTRHLRDYGYTF
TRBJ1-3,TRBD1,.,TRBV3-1,TGTGCCAGCAGCCAAGCCGGGACAGGGGTCGACTCTGGAAACACCATATATTTT,CASSQAGTGVDSGNTIYF
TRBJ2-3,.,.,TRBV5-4,TGTGCCAGCAGCTTGCCTCGAACCGGGGGTACAGATACGCAGTATTTT,CASSLPRTGGTDTQYF
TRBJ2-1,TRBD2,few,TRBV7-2,TGTGCCAGCAGCTTAGCGCCCGGGGGGGCTGGGACTGAGCAGTTCTTC,CASSLAPGGAGTEQFF
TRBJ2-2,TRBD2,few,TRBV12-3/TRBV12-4,TGTGCCAGCAGTTCCTCCGGGACTAGCGGGGGGGACCCGACCACCGGGGAGCTGTTTTTT,CASSSSGTSGGDPTTGELFF
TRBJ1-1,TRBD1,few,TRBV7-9,TGTGCCAGCAGCCCCGACAGGGGGCCCATCCGGAACACTGAAGCTTTCTTT,CASSPDRGPIRNTEAFF
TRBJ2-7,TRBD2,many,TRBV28,TGTGCCAGCAGGCTAGCGGGGGGTGACGAGCAGTACTTC,CASRLAGGDEQYF
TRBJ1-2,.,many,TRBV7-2,TGTGCCAGCAGCCCTCATTGGGCAGCGTCTAGGGGCTATGGCTACACCTTC,CASSPHWAASRGYGYTF
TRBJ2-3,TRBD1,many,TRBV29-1,TGCAGCGACCACAGGGGGCGCACAGATACGCAGTATTTT,CSDHRGRTDTQYF
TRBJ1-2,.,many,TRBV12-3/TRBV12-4,TGTGCCAGCACGATAGGCCTACTCTATGGCTACACCTTC,CASTIGLLYGYTF
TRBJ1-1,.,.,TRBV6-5,TGTGCCAGCAGTTACGACGGTGAGAGCACTGAAGCTTTCTTT,CASSYDGESTEAFF
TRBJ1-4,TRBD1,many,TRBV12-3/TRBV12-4,TGTGCCAGCCGCCAGGGGGCGAGGGAAAAACTGTTTTTT,CASRQGAREKLFF
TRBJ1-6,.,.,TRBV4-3,TGCGCCAGCAGCCAAGAACCGAAAAATTCACCCCTCCACTTT,CASSQEPKNSPLHF
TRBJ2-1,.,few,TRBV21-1,TGTGCCAGCAGCAAATTTGGGGGCGGGCACAATGAGCAGTTCTTC,CASSKFGGGHNEQFF
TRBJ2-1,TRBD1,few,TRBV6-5,TGTGCCAGCAGACGCCGGGGGACAGGGACAAGGGACCGGTTCTTC,CASRRRGTGTRDRFF
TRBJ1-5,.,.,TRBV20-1,TGCAGTGCTAGAGATCTGGGCCCTGGCAGGCCCCAGCATTTT,CSARDLGPGRPQHF
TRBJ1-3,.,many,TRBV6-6,TGTGCCAGCGCCGGGGGCATAAGAAACACCATATATTTT,CASAGGIRNTIYF
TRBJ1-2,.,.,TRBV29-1,TGCAGCGTTGAGAAGGGGGGCGTTGGCTATGGCTACACCTTC,CSVEKGGVGYGYTF
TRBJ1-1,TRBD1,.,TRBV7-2,TGTGCCAGCAGCTCGGATAAAAGGGGGACAGCTGAAGCTTTCTTT,CASSSDKRGTAEAFF
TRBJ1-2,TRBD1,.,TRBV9,TGTGCCAGCAGCGTAGACGGACAGGCCTACTATGGCTACACCTTC,CASSVDGQAYYGYTF
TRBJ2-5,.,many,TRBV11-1,TGTGCCAGCAGCCCCAGCGGCGGGGTCGGGGAGACCCAGTACTTC,CASSPSGGVGETQYF
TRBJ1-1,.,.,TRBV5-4,TGTGCCAGCAGCTCGGCCAAAGGGCTTGTCGACACTGAAGCTTTCTTT,CASSSAKGLVDTEAFF
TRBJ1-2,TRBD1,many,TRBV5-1,TGCGCCAGCAGCTTACTGGCAGGGGGCGACTATGGCTACACCTTC,CASSLLAGGDYGYTF
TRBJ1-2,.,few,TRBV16,TGTGCCAGCGCCCGGGGAGGGACCTATGGCTACACCTTC,CASARGGTYGYTF
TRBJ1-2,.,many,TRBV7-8,TGTGCCAGCAGCTTTTTACGGACGGCTAACTATGGCTACACCTTC,CASSFLRTANYGYTF
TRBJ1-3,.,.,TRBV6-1,TGTGCCAGCAGTGCGGGACACCTCTCTGGAAACACCATATATTTT,CASSAGHLSGNTIYF
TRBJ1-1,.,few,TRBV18,TGTGCCAGCTCATCCCACAGCACGGGCACTGAAGCTTTCTTT,CASSSHSTGTEAFF
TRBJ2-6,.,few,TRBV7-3,TGTGCCAGCAGCTCTCAGAGCTCTGGGGCCAACGTCCTGACTTTC,CASSSQSSGANVLTF
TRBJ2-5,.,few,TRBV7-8,TGTGCCAGCACCCATAGCCGAGAGACCCAGTACTTC,CASTHSRETQYF
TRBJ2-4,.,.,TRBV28,TGTGCCAGCACCCCTCCGGGTTTCGAAAAAAACATTCAGTACTTC,CASTPPGFEKNIQYF
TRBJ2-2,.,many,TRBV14,TGTGCCAGCAGCATTCTTCGCACCGGGGAGCTGTTTTTT,CASSILRTGELFF
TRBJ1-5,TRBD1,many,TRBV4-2,TGTGCCAGCAGCCAAGACTGGGACAGGGAGGGCCAGCCCCAGCATTTT,CASSQDWDREGQPQHF
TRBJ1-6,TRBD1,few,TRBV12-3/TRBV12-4,TGTGCCAGCAGCTGGGACAGGGGTAGCCCTAGCTCCTATAATTCACCCCTCCACTTT,CASSWDRGSPSSYNSPLHF
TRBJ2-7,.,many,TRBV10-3,TGTGCCATCCTGGGCCAGGGGTCGGGAGAGCAGTACTTC,CAILGQGSGEQYF
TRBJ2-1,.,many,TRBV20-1,TGCAGTGCTGTTACACCCTCTAGTTACAATGAGCAGTTCTTC,CSAVTPSSYNEQFF
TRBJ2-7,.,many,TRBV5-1,TGCGCCAGCAGCCCCAGCGACGGTTACGAGCAGTACTTC,CASSPSDGYEQYF
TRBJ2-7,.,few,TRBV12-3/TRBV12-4,TGTGCCAGCAGTCCTGATAATTCCTACGAGCAGTACTTC,CASSPDNSYEQYF
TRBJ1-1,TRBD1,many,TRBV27,TGTGCCAGCAGTTTAGTTCAGGGGGGGACTGAAGCTTTCTTT,CASSLVQGGTEAFF
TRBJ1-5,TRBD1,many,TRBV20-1,TGCAGTGTCCCACAGGGGGACAATCAGCCCCAGCATTTT,CSVPQGDNQPQHF